This paragraph covers one T cell receptor (beta chain) sequence. The antigen it binds to is not known. No base-level quality is on record; no much larger clone is a single base apart. One collaborating source in Seattle enrolled patients during active infection and followed them longitudinally through the course of disease. Each collaborating institution followed its own protocols to collect whole blood in K2EDTA tubes. For TCRbeta analysis, collaborators shipped samples as frozen whole blood, isolated PBMCs, or DNA extracted from either of those sample types. TCRbeta CDR3 regions were amplified from genomic DNA using the immunoSEQ Assay, a bias-controlled multiplex PCR. Processing in the source paper ran as follows. Nucleated cell counts per sample were estimated from amplification of reference gene primers within the assay. To quantify the absolute abundance of each unique TCRbeta CDR3 rearrangement, sequence reads were collapsed and filtered. Productive Simpson clonality was computed per sample as the square root of Simpson's diversity index over productive rearrangements. TCRdb took this table from immuneACCESS and kept in-frame rearrangements with V and J called. Such tables lack part of the clones; where checked against another copy, unresolved V genes explain under half of the gap, and the rest is unexplained. For V, J and clone size, that table is used; D and trimming come from the DNA. This sample holds 150,000 to 200,000 clones; 92% were observed only once. The leading ten clones occupy 4.8% of the sample.

The source of the sample is a study of blood T cell repertoires in COVID-19 (dated by TCRdb to the early 2020s). At the level of the whole study: Samples covering the acute and convalescent phases of COVID-19 were provided by collaborators in the United States, Italy and Spain. The material from the prospective study consisted of cDNA or gDNA derived from T cells, B-cell-depleted T cells, or PBMCs. Subjects who had been exposed to COVID-19, were actively infected with it, or had recovered from it provided the deeply sampled blood TCRbeta repertoires that made up the dataset. The repertoires were made available in a free public database intended to serve as a resource for research on the immune response to SARS-CoV-2. Samples were obtained from the ongoing ImmuneRACE study (first 160 participants) and from over a thousand subjects provided by 6 global collaborators. Nearly every sample came with metadata listing a de-identified subject ID, COVID-19 status, age in years and sex. Where available, HLA class I and class II types were taken from metadata supplied by the sample provider and were not determined by assay-based typing.

The paper's findings and limits, for the study overall: The amount of clinical and demographic metadata varied by source and participant and was provided uncurated.

As encoded in the germline V gene, CDR1 is SGHRS while CDR2 is YFSETQ. Trimming takes 1 base from V and 3 bases from J, and the germline ends sit 12 bases apart. Including the terminal cysteine and phenylalanine, the CDR3 comprises 15 residues. Kept here is only the CDR3 DNA, which spans 45 bases and is read in frame from base 1. In this chain, TRBV5-1 is recombined with TRBJ2-3; the best D guess is TRBD1, with 5 bases matching. Sequences were obtained from peripheral blood. This TCR derives from a man aged 30-40 years with COVID-19, enrolled during active disease. The CDR3 protein sequence reads: CASSLSMDTTDTQYF. The DNA sequence is TGCGCCAGCAGCTTGAGTATGGACACAACAGATACGCAGTATTTT. With the portions outside the CDR3 filled from the reference TRBV5-1 and TRBJ2-3 genes, the complete variable region becomes KAGVTQTPRYLIKTRGQQVTLSCSPISGHRSVSWYQQTPGQGLQFLFEYFSETQRNKGNFPGRFSGRQFSNSRSEMNVSTLELGDSALYLCASSLSMDTTDTQYFGPGTRLTVL.